The sequence of this TCR beta chain was determined in a study of patients and donors after allogeneic stem cell transplantation. Via MiXCR, TCRdb re-called the RT-PCR reads, giving one row per CDR3 protein. The table has about 200,000 distinct CDR3 sequences, less than 45% seen once. Germline V gene sequence: CDR1 MNHNY, CDR2 SVGAGI (reference sequence). The germline V and J ends were trimmed by 0 bases and 8 bases, with 16 bases remaining between them. There are 15 residues in the CDR3. This clonotype originated in a human donor who was either an allogeneic HSCT recipient or a stem cell or donor lymphocyte infusion donor (not recorded which). It is not recorded whose cells these are; they may come from a transplant donor. The V and J genes are TRBV6-6 and TRBJ1-2; tentative D call: TRBD1 (5 bases). Input material: blood, either unsorted or a sorted T cell fraction (not recorded which). The CDR3 region is CASSYSTEIVLGYTF. The CDR3 coding sequence is TGTGCCAGCAGTTACTCGACAGAAATTGTTCTGGGCTACACCTTC.